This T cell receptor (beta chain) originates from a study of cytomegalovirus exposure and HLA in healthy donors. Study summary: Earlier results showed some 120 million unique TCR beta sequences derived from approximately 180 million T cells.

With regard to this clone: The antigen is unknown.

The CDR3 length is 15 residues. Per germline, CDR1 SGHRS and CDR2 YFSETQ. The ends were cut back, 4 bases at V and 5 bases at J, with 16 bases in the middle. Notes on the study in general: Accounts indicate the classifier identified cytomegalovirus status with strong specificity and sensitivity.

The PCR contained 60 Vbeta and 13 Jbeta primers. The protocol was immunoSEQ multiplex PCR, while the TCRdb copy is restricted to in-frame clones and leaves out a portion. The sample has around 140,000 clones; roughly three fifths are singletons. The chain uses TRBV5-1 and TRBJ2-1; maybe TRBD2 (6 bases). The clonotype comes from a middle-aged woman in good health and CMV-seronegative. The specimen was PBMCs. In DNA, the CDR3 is TGCGCCAGCAGCCCTCCCGGCAGGGAGGACAATGAGCAGTTCTTC. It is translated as CASSPPGREDNEQFF.